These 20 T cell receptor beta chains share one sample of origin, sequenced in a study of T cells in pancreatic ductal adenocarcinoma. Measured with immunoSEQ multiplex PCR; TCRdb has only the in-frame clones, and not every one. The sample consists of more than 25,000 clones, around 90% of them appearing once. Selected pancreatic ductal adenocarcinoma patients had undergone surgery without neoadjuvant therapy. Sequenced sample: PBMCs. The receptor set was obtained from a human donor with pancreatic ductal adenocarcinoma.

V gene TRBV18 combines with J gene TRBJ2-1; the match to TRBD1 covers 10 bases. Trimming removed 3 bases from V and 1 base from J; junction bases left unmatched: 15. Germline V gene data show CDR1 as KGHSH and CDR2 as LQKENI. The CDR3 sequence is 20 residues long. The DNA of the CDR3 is TGTGCCAGCTCACCCCGGGCCCGGGGACAGGGGCTATCTTCCTACAATGAGCAGTTCTTC. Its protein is CASSPRARGQGLSSYNEQFF.

The CDR3 sequence: CASSYSRRVWGYTF. The CDR3 DNA reads TGTGCCAGCAGTTACTCAAGGAGGGTATGGGGCTACACCTTC. The gene calls are TRBV6-5 and TRBJ1-2; D is ambiguous. V lost 0 bases, J lost 8 bases, and 13 bases lay in between. The germline CDR1 and CDR2 sequences are MNHEY and SVGAGI. This CDR3 has 14 amino acids.

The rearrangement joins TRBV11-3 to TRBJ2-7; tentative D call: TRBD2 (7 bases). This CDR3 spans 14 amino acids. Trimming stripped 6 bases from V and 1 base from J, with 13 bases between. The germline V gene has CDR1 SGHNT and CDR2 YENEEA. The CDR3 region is CASSWGGASYEQYF. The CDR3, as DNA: TGTGCCAGCAGTTGGGGGGGCGCATCCTACGAGCAGTACTTC.

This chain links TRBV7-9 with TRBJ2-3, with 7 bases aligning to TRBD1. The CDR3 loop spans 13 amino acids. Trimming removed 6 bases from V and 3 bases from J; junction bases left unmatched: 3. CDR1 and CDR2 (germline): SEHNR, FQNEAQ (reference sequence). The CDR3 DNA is TGTGCCAGCAGGAAACAGGGGACAGATACGCAGTATTTT. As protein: CASRKQGTDTQYF.

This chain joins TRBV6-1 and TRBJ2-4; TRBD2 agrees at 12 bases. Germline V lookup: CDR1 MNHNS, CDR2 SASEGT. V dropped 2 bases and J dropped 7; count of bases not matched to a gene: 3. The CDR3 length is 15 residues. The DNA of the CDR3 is TGTGCCAGCAGTGAACCAGGGACTAGCGGGAACATTCAGTACTTC. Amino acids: CASSEPGTSGNIQYF.

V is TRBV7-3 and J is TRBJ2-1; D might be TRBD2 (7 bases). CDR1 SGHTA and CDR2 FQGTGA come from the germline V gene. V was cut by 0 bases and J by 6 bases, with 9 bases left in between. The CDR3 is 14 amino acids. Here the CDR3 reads CASSLTGGPNEQFF. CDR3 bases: TGTGCCAGCAGCTTAACCGGGGGGCCCAATGAGCAGTTCTTC. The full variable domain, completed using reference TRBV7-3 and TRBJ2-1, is GAGVSQTPSNKVTEKGKYVELRCDPISGHTALYWYRQSLGQGPEFLIYFQGTGAADDSGLPNDRFFAVRPEGSVSTLKIQRTERGDSAVYLCASSLTGGPNEQFFGPGTRLTVL.

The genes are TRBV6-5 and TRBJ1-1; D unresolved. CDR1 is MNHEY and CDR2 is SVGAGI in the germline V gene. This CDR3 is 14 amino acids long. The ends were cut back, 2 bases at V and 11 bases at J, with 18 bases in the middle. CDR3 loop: CASSYGQTRAEAFF. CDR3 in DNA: TGTGCCAGCAGTTACGGCCAAACCCGGGCGGAGGCTTTCTTT.

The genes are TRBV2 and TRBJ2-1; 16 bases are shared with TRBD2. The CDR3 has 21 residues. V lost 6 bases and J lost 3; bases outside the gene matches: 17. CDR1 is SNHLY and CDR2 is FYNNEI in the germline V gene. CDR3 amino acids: CASSGPQAGLAGGPSYNEQFF. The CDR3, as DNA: TGTGCCAGCAGCGGGCCTCAGGCGGGACTAGCGGGAGGGCCGAGCTACAATGAGCAGTTCTTC.

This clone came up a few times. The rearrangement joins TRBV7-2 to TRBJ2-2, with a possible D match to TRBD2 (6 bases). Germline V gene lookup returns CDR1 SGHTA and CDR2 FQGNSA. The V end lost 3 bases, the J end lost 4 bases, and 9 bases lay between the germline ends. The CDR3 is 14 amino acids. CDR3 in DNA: TGTGCCAGCAGCTTGGCCGGGGGCACCGGGGAGCTGTTTTTT. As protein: CASSLAGGTGELFF.

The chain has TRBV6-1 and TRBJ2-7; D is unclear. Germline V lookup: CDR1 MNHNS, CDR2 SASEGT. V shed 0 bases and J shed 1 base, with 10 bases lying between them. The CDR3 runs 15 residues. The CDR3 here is CASSEAWAESYEQYF. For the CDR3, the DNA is TGTGCCAGCAGTGAAGCTTGGGCTGAATCCTACGAGCAGTACTTC.

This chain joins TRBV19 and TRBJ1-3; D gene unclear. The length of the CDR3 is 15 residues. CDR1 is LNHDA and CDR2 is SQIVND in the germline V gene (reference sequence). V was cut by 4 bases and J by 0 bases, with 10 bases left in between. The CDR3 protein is CASSRGRGSGNTIYF. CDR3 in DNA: TGTGCCAGTAGTAGGGGTCGGGGCTCTGGAAACACCATATATTTT.

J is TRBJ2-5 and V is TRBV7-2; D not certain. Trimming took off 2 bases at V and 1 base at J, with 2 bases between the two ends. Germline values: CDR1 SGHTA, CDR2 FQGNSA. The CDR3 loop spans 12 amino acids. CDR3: CASSLLQETQYF. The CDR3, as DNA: TGTGCCAGCAGCTTACTCCAAGAGACCCAGTACTTC.

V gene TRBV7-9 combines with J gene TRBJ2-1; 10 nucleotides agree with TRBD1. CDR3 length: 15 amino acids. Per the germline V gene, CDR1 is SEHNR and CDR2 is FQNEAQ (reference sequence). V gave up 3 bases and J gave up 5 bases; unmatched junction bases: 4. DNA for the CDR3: TGTGCCAGCAGCTTTCGGGACAGGGGCAACAATGAGCAGTTCTTC. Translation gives CASSFRDRGNNEQFF.

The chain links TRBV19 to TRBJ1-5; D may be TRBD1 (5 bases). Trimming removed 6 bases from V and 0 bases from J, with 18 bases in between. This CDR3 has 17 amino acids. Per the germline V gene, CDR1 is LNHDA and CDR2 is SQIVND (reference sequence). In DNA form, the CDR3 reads TGTGCCAGTAGAGCAAGGGGTACTGGTACTAGCAATCAGCCCCAGCATTTT. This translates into CASRARGTGTSNQPQHF.

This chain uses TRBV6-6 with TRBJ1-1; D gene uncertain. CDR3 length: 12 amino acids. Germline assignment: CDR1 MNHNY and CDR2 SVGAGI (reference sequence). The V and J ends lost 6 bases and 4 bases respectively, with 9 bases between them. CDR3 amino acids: CASSPDGTEAFF. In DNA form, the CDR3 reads TGTGCCAGCAGCCCCGACGGCACTGAAGCTTTCTTT.

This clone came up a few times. The CDR3 DNA reads TGTGCCAGCGGAATCGGGACTCAGCAGTTCTTC. Encoded protein: CASGIGTQQFF. The chain combines TRBV27 with TRBJ2-1; D may be TRBD2 (6 bases). CDR1 and CDR2 from the germline V gene are MNHEY and SMNVEV (reference sequence). CDR3 length: 11 residues. Deletions cut 8 bases from V and 11 bases from J, with 13 bases between.

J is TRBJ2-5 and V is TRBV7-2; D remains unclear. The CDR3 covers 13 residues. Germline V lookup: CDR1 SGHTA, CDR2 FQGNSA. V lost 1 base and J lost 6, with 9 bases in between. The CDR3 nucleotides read TGTGCCAGCAGCTTAGTGTCGGAAAAGACCCAGTACTTC. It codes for CASSLVSEKTQYF.

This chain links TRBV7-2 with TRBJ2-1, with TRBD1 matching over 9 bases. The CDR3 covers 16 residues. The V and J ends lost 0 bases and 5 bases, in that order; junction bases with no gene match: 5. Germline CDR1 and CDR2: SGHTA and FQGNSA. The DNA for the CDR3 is TGTGCCAGCAGCTTAGCGTTCGGGACAGGGAACAATGAGCAGTTCTTC. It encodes CASSLAFGTGNNEQFF.

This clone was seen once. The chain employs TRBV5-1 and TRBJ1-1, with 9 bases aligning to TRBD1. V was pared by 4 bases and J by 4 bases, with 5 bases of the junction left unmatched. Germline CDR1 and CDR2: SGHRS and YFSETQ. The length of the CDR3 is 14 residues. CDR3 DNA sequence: TGCGCCAGCAGCGACACAGGGGGCATCACTGAAGCTTTCTTT. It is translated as CASSDTGGITEAFF. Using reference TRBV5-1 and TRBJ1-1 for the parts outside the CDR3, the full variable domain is KAGVTQTPRYLIKTRGQQVTLSCSPISGHRSVSWYQQTPGQGLQFLFEYFSETQRNKGNFPGRFSGRQFSNSRSEMNVSTLELGDSALYLCASSDTGGITEAFFGQGTRLTVV.

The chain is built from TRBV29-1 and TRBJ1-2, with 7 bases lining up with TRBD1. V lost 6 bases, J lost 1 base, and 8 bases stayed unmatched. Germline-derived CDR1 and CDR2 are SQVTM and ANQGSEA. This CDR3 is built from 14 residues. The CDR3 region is CSVLPGQRNYGYTF. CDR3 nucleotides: TGCAGCGTCTTACCGGGACAGCGTAACTATGGCTACACCTTC.